This T cell receptor beta chain is from a study of Ad26.COV2.S vaccination and SARS-CoV-2 variants. Study results and caveats: The authors reported substantial breadth in spike-specific CD8+ and CD4+ T cell responses after vaccination.

As for this clone: What it binds is unknown. The sample contains more than one DNA sequence encoding this CDR3.

The table came from immunoSEQ multiplex PCR; TCRdb's copy has only in-frame clones and leaves some out. The sample lists around 420,000 clones; roughly 90% were seen once. Indicated treatment: 15 to 20 received Ad26.COV2.S at low or high dose, single or two shots; 5 received placebo; per-sample allocation not given. At day 63 after the first vaccine or placebo injection, samples were drawn. The CDR3 extends over 12 amino acids. Trimming removed 5 bases at V and 0 bases at J, with 4 bases between. This chain links TRBV12-3 or TRBV12-4 with TRBJ1-1; D gene unclear. This receptor was identified in a person between 18 and 60 years old who received the Ad26.COV2.S COVID-19 vaccine or a placebo. This specimen was peripheral blood, taken in a trial of Ad26.COV2.S vaccine versus placebo. The CDR3 DNA follows: TGTGCCAGCAGTCCTCTGAACACTGAAGCTTTCTTT. It is translated as CASSPLNTEAFF.